One sample yielded the 14 T cell receptor beta chains listed below, sequenced in a study of CD8 T cells in ankylosing spondylitis. Points from the study as a whole: What appeared characteristic of ankylosing spondylitis blood was a TCR beta motif of 7 or 8 highly homologous variants.

TCRdb re-derived calls from the 5' RACE reads in MiXCR, one entry per CDR3 protein. The data show 100,000 to 150,000 distinct CDR3 sequences, about a sixth seen once. These receptors lack a known antigen. The material sequenced was blood, either unsorted or a sorted T cell fraction (not recorded which). These receptors originate from a male donor with ankylosing spondylitis.

CDR3 region: CASSVTDLAGNANYNEQFF. CDR3 in DNA: TGTGCCAGCAGCGTAACAGATCTAGCGGGAAACGCCAACTACAATGAGCAGTTCTTC. V usage is TRBV2 and J usage is TRBJ2-1; 9 bases agree with TRBD2. Trimming cost V 6 bases and J 3 bases; bases outside gene matches: 18. Germline V gene lookup returns CDR1 SNHLY and CDR2 FYNNEI. The CDR3 extends over 19 amino acids. Full variable domain (missing parts from reference TRBV2 and TRBJ2-1): EPEVTQTPSHQVTQMGQEVILRCVPISNHLYFYWYRQILGQKVEFLVSFYNNEISEKSEIFDDQFSVERPDGSNFTLKIRSTKLEDSAMYFCASSVTDLAGNANYNEQFFGPGTRLTVL.

This clonotype has only a few counts. This rearrangement joins TRBV27 to TRBJ1-5; a possible D gene is TRBD1 (5 bases). The germline V gene encodes CDR1 MNHEY and CDR2 SMNVEV (reference sequence). V dropped 5 bases and J dropped 5 bases, with 10 bases sitting between them. The CDR3 has 13 amino acids. Here the CDR3 reads CASSGGRHQPQHF. In DNA, the CDR3 is TGTGCCAGCAGTGGGGGGAGGCATCAGCCCCAGCATTTT.

There are a few counts of this clonotype. The V and J genes are TRBV5-1 and TRBJ2-6; D possibly corresponds to TRBD2 (5 bases). The CDR3 runs 14 residues. The V gene's germline CDR1 is SGHRS and CDR2 YFSETQ. The V end lost 3 bases, the J end lost 3 bases, and 7 bases lay between the germline ends. The CDR3 DNA follows: TGCGCCAGCAGCTGGGGAGTTGGGGCCAACGTCCTGACTTTC. Protein sequence: CASSWGVGANVLTF.

The gene calls are TRBV6-5 and TRBJ2-7, with 8 bases matching TRBD2. This CDR3 region has 16 residues. The V gene's germline CDR1 is MNHEY and CDR2 SVGAGI. V lost 2 bases to trimming and J lost 0 bases; unmatched junction nucleotides: 6. CDR3 DNA sequence: TGTGCCAGCAGTTACAGCCCGAGCGGGAGCTCCTACGAGCAGTACTTC. Translated: CASSYSPSGSSYEQYF.

This clonotype was observed a few times. The chain has TRBV7-9 and TRBJ2-3; D uncertain. The CDR3 runs 15 residues. The V and J ends lost 2 bases and 4 bases respectively, with 13 bases between them. Per germline, CDR1 SEHNR and CDR2 FQNEAQ (reference sequence). CDR3 sequence reads: CASSLWSTVADTQYF. Written as DNA, the CDR3 is TGTGCCAGCAGCTTATGGTCGACTGTGGCAGATACGCAGTATTTT.

This clonotype was observed a handful of times. The chain links TRBV4-3 to TRBJ2-1; weak D call: TRBD2 (6 bases). Trimming shortened V by 0 bases and J by 10 bases, and 13 bases separated the two germline ends. CDR3 length: 14 amino acids. Germline V lookup: CDR1 LGHNA, CDR2 YSLEER. In nucleotides, the CDR3 is TGCGCCAGCAGCCAAGATTGGGAACTAGCAGAGCAGTTCTTC. Amino acid sequence: CASSQDWELAEQFF.

There are a few counts of this clonotype. This chain uses TRBV3-1 with TRBJ1-4; weak D call: TRBD1 (5 bases). The CDR3 is 14 residues long. From germline, CDR1 is LGHDT and CDR2 YNNKEL (reference sequence). V was clipped by 8 bases and J by 6 bases, with 16 bases between them. The CDR3: CASGVGPGHEKLFF. CDR3 coding DNA: TGTGCCAGCGGAGTAGGACCGGGGCATGAAAAACTGTTTTTT.

The J gene is TRBJ2-7, the V gene TRBV7-9, with a weak D call TRBD2 (6 bases). V dropped 4 bases and J dropped 2 bases, with 12 bases sitting between them. Germline CDR1 and CDR2: SEHNR and FQNEAQ (reference sequence). This CDR3 contains 14 residues. This chain's CDR3 is CASSSRDSTYEQYF. CDR3 bases: TGTGCCAGCAGCTCCCGGGACTCTACCTACGAGCAGTACTTC.

This clonotype was counted at least ten times. The genes are TRBV5-1 and TRBJ2-1, with TRBD1 matching over 8 bases. The V segment lost 1 base and the J segment 5 bases; nucleotides outside the gene matches: 8. The germline CDR1 and CDR2 sequences are SGHRS and YFSETQ. The CDR3 is made up of 16 amino acids. In nucleotides, the CDR3 is TGCGCCAGCAGCTTGACGGACAGGGAAATAAACAATGAGCAGTTCTTC. Amino acid sequence: CASSLTDREINNEQFF. The entire variable domain, with the rest obtained from reference TRBV5-1 and TRBJ2-1, is as follows: KAGVTQTPRYLIKTRGQQVTLSCSPISGHRSVSWYQQTPGQGLQFLFEYFSETQRNKGNFPGRFSGRQFSNSRSEMNVSTLELGDSALYLCASSLTDREINNEQFFGPGTRLTVL.

The CDR3 loop reads CASSPTSNRDNEQFF. The CDR3 bases are TGCGCCAGCAGCCCTACTAGCAACCGGGACAATGAGCAGTTCTTC. The chain carries TRBV5-1 and TRBJ2-1, with D perhaps matching TRBD2 (6 bases). CDR1 is SGHRS and CDR2 is YFSETQ in the germline V gene. The V gene lost 4 bases and the J gene lost 5 bases, with 16 bases spanning the gap. CDR3 length: 15 residues.

The chain joins TRBV27 to TRBJ1-1; TRBD1 aligns across 9 bases. CDR3 length equals 13 residues. Germline CDR1 and CDR2: MNHEY and SMNVEV (reference sequence). V dropped 6 bases and J dropped 5; count of bases not matched to a gene: 4. The CDR3 coding sequence is TGTGCCAGCAGGGTACAGGGGGCAACTGAAGCTTTCTTT. Residues: CASRVQGATEAFF.

This clonotype has more than one count but fewer than ten. V usage is TRBV28 and J usage is TRBJ2-2, with 8 bases identical to TRBD2. The V and J ends lost 3 bases and 1 base, in that order; junction bases with no gene match: 4. Looked up from germline, CDR1 is MDHEN and CDR2 is SYDVKM. This CDR3 region has 16 residues. Here the CDR3 reads CASSLFTSGNTGELFF. In nucleotides, the CDR3 is TGTGCCAGCAGTTTGTTTACTAGCGGGAACACCGGGGAGCTGTTTTTT. The complete variable domain, with remaining parts taken from reference TRBV28 and TRBJ2-2, reads DVKVTQSSRYLVKRTGEKVFLECVQDMDHENMFWYRQDPGLGLRLIYFSYDVKMKEKGDIPEGYSVSREKKERFSLILESASTNQTSMYLCASSLFTSGNTGELFFGEGSRLTVL.

The chain couples TRBV27 to TRBJ1-5, with D possibly matching TRBD1 (5 bases). V gave up 8 bases and J gave up 15 bases, with 14 bases separating them. CDR1 and CDR2 from the germline V gene are MNHEY and SMNVEV (reference sequence). The CDR3 is 10 residues long. In DNA form, the CDR3 reads TGTGCCAGCTATCGGGGCGACTGGCATTTT. As protein: CASYRGDWHF.

This clonotype was seen a handful of times. In DNA, the CDR3 is TGCAGCGTTGACGGAGGTTTAAGAGGCTACACCTTC. As protein: CSVDGGLRGYTF. This chain uses TRBV29-1 with TRBJ1-2; no clear D. The germline V gene has CDR1 SQVTM and CDR2 ANQGSEA. This CDR3 contains 12 residues. Trimming pared 3 bases from V and 8 bases from J, leaving 13 bases between. The full variable domain, with the rest looked up from reference TRBV29-1 and TRBJ1-2, is SAVISQKPSRDICQRGTSLTIQCQVDSQVTMMFWYRQQPGQSLTLIATANQGSEATYESGFVIDKFPISRPNLTFSTLTVSNMSPEDSSIYLCSVDGGLRGYTFGSGTRLTVV.